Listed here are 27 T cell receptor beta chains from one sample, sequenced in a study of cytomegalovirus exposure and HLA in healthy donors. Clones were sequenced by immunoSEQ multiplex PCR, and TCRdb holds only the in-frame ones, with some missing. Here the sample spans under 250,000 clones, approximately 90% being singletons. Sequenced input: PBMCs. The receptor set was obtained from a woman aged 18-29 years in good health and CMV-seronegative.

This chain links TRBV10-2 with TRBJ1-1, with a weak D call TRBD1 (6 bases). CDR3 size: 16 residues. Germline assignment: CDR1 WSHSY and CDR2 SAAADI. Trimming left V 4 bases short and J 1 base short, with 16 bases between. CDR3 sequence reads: CASSVRPGAGNTEAFF. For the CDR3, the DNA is TGCGCCAGCAGTGTTCGACCAGGGGCGGGGAACACTGAAGCTTTCTTT.

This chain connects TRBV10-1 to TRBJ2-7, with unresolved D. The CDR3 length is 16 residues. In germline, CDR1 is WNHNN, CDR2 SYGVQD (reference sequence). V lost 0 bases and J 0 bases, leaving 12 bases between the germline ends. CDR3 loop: CASSESPGWSSYEQYF. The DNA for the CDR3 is TGCGCCAGCAGTGAGTCCCCCGGTTGGAGCTCCTACGAGCAGTACTTC.

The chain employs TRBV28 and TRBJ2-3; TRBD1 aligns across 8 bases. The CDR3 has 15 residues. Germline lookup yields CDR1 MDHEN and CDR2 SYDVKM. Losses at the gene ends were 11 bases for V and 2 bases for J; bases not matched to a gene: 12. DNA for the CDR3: TGTGCCGGACGATCGACAGGGGATAACACAGATACGCAGTATTTT. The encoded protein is CAGRSTGDNTDTQYF. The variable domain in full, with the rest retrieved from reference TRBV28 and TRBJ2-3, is DVKVTQSSRYLVKRTGEKVFLECVQDMDHENMFWYRQDPGLGLRLIYFSYDVKMKEKGDIPEGYSVSREKKERFSLILESASTNQTSMYLCAGRSTGDNTDTQYFGPGTRLTVL.

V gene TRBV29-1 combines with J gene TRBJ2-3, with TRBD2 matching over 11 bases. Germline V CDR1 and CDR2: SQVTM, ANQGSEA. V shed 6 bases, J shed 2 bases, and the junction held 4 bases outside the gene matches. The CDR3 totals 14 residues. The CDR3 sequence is CSVGTSGFTDTQYF. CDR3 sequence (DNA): TGCAGCGTCGGGACTAGCGGATTCACAGATACGCAGTATTTT.

For the CDR3, the DNA is TGCGCCAGCAGCCCCGGGACAGGGCACACAGATACGCAGTATTTT. Translating it yields CASSPGTGHTDTQYF. The chain has TRBV5-1 and TRBJ2-3; 9 bases map to TRBD1. With 4 bases clipped from V and 2 bases from J, the junction kept 5 bases outside the gene matches. The germline gives CDR1 SGHRS, CDR2 YFSETQ. There are 15 residues in the CDR3.

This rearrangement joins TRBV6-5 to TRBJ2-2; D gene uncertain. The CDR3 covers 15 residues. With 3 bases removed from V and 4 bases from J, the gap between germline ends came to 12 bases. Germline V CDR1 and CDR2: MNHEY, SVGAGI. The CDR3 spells CASSYSSAFTGELFF. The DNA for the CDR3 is TGTGCCAGCAGTTATTCGAGCGCATTCACCGGGGAGCTGTTTTTT.

CDR3 bases: TGCGCCGGGTCGCAAGACTTACCAGATACGCAGTATTTT. Protein product: CAGSQDLPDTQYF. The rearrangement joins TRBV10-1 to TRBJ2-3; D is uncertain. Between the trimmed V and J ends, which lost 11 bases and 4 bases, there was a span of 16 bases. This CDR3 is 13 amino acids long. Germline-derived CDR1 and CDR2 are WNHNN and SYGVQD (reference sequence).

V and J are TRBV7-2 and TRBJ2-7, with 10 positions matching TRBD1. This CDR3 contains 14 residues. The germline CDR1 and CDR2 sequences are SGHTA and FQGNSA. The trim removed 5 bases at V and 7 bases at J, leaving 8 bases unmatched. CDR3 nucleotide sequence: TGTGCCAGCAGCCCGGGACAGGGGAGTTGGGAGCAGTACTTC. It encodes CASSPGQGSWEQYF.

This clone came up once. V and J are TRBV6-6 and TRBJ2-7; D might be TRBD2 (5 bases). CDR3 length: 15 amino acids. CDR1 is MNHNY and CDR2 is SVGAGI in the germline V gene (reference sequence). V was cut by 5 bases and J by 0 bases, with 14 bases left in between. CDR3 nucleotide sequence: TGTGCCAGCAGTGGTAACCGGGATTCCTCCTACGAGCAGTACTTC. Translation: CASSGNRDSSYEQYF.

The CDR3: CASSEMMTLEKLFF. In DNA form, the CDR3 reads TGTGCCAGCAGTGAAATGATGACTCTTGAAAAACTGTTTTTT. The chain couples TRBV6-1 to TRBJ1-4; D not certain. The germline V and J ends were trimmed by 2 bases and 7 bases, with 11 bases remaining between them. The germline V gene has CDR1 MNHNS and CDR2 SASEGT. The CDR3 sequence is 14 residues long.

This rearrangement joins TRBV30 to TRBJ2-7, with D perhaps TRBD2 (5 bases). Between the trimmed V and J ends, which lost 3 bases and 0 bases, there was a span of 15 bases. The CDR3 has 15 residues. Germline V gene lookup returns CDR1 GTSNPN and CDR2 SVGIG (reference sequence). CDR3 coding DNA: TGTGCCTGGAGGCGCGGTAGCGTAGGCTCCTACGAGCAGTACTTC. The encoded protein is CAWRRGSVGSYEQYF. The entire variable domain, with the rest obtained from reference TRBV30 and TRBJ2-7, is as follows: SQTIHQWPATLVQPVGSPLSLECTVEGTSNPNLYWYRQAAGRGLQLLFYSVGIGQISSEVPQNLSASRPQDRQFILSSKKLLLSDSGFYLCAWRRGSVGSYEQYFGPGTRLTVT.

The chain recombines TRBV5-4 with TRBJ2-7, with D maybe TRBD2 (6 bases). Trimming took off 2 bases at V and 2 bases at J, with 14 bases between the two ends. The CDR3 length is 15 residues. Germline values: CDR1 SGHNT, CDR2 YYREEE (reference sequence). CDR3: CASSLLGGVAYEQYF. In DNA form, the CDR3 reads TGTGCCAGCAGCTTATTGGGGGGAGTGGCCTACGAGCAGTACTTC.

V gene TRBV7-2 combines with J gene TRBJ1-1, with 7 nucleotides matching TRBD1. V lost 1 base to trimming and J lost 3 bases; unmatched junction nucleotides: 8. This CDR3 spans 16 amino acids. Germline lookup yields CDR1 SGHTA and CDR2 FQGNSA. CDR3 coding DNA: TGTGCCAGCAGCTTAGGGACAGGTCGGTCCGACACTGAAGCTTTCTTT. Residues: CASSLGTGRSDTEAFF.

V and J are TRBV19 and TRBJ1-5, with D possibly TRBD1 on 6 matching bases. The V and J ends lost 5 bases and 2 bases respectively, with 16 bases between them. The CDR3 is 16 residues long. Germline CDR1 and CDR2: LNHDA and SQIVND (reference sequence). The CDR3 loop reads CASSPQGLIGNQPQHF. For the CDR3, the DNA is TGTGCCAGTAGTCCACAGGGTTTAATTGGCAATCAGCCCCAGCATTTT.

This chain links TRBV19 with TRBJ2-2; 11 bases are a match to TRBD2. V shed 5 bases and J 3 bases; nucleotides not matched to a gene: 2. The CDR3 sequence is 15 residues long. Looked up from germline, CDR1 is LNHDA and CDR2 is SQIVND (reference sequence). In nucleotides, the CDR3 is TGTGCCAGTAGTCCACTAGCGGGAGACACCGGGGAGCTGTTTTTT. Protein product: CASSPLAGDTGELFF.

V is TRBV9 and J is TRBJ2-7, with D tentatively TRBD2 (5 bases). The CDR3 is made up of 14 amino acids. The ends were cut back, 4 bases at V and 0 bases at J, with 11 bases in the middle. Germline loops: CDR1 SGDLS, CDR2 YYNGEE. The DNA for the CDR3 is TGTGCCAGCAGCCCTCGACTAATCTCCTACGAGCAGTACTTC. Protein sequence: CASSPRLISYEQYF.

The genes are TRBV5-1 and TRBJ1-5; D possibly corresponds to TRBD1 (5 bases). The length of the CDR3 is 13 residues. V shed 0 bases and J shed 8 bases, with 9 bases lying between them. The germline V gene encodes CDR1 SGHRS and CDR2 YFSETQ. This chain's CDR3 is CASSLEGLEPQHF. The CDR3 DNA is TGCGCCAGCAGCTTGGAGGGGTTGGAGCCCCAGCATTTT.

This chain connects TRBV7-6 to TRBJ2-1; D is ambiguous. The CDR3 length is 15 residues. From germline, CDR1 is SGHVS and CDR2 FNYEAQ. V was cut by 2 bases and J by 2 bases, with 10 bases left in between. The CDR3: CASSLRPGPYNEQFF. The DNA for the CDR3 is TGTGCCAGCAGCTTAAGGCCGGGTCCCTACAATGAGCAGTTCTTC.

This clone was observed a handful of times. The CDR3 loop reads CASSTGTVGNTIYF. For the CDR3, the DNA is TGTGCCAGCAGCACCGGGACAGTCGGAAACACCATATATTTT. The gene calls are TRBV7-2 and TRBJ1-3; 7 nucleotides match TRBD1. The length of the CDR3 is 14 residues. Germline V CDR1 and CDR2: SGHTA, FQGNSA. V trimming: 5 bases; J trimming: 4 bases; junction bases outside the gene matches: 5.

CDR3 sequence reads: CASSFVNTIYF. The CDR3 DNA is TGTGCCAGCAGCTTCGTAAACACCATATATTTT. V usage is TRBV28 and J usage is TRBJ1-3; D uncertain. Germline V gives CDR1 MDHEN, CDR2 SYDVKM. V was trimmed by 6 bases and J by 6 bases, leaving 6 bases between them. The CDR3 spans 11 residues.

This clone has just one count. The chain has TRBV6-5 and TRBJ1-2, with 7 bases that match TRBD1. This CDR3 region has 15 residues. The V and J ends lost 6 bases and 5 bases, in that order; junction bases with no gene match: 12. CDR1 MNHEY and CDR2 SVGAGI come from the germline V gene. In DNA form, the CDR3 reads TGTGCCAGCAGAGTTACGTTCAGGGGGGAGTATGGCTACACCTTC. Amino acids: CASRVTFRGEYGYTF.

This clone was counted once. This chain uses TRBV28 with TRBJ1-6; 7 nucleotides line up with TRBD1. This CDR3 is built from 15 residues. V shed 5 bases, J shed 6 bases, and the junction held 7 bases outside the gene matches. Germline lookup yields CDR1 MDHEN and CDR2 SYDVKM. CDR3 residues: CASSPNRQGNSPLHF. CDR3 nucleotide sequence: TGTGCCAGCAGTCCGAACCGACAGGGTAATTCACCCCTCCACTTT.

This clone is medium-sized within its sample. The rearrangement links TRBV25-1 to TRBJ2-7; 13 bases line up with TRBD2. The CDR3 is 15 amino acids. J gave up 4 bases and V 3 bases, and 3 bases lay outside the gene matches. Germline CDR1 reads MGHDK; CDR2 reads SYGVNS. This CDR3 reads CASSEGTSGKYEQYF. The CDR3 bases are TGTGCCAGCAGTGAGGGGACTAGCGGGAAATACGAGCAGTACTTC.

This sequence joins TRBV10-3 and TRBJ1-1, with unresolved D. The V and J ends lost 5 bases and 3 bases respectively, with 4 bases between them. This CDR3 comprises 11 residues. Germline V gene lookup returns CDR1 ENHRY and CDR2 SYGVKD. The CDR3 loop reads CAISSDTEAFF. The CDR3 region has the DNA TGTGCCATCAGTTCGGACACTGAAGCTTTCTTT.

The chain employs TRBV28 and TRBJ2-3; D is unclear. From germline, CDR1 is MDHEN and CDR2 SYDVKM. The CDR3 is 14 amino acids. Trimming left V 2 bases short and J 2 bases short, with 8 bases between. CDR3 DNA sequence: TGTGCCAGCAGTTTAGCAGGCCCCACAGATACGCAGTATTTT. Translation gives CASSLAGPTDTQYF.

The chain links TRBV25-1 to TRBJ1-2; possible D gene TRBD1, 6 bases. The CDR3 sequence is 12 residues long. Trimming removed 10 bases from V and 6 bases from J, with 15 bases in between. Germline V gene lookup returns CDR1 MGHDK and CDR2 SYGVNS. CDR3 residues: CATNLGAHGYTF. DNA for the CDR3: TGTGCCACCAACTTGGGGGCCCATGGCTACACCTTC.

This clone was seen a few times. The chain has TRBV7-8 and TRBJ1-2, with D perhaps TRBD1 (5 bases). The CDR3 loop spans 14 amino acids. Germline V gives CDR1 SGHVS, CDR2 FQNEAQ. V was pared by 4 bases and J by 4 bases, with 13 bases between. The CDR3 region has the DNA TGTGCCAGCAGCTACGGGGGGGAGGGCTATGGCTACACCTTC. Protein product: CASSYGGEGYGYTF.